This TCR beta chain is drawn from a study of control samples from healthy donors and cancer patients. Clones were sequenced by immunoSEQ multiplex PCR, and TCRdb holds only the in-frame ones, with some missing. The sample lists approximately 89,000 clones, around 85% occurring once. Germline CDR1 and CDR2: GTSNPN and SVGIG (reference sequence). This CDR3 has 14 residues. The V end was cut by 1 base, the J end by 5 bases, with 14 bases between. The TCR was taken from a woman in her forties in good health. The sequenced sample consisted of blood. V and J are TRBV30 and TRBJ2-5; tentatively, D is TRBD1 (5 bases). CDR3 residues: CAWSGGRAFETQYF. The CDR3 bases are TGTGCCTGGAGTGGTGGCAGGGCCTTCGAGACCCAGTACTTC.